The subject of this entry is one T cell receptor (beta chain). The table came from immunoSEQ multiplex PCR; TCRdb's copy has only in-frame clones and leaves some out. The table includes about 43,000 clones, more than 70% detected once. The V gene's germline CDR1 is ENHRY and CDR2 SYGVKD. This CDR3 region has 15 residues. Losses at the gene ends were 6 bases for V and 3 bases for J; bases not matched to a gene: 4. The sample comes from a study of PD-L1 blockade in urothelial cancer. V usage is TRBV10-3 and J usage is TRBJ2-2; TRBD2 aligns across 10 bases. This specimen consisted of PBMCs, obtained around atezolizumab (anti-PD-L1) treatment. This receptor was obtained from an older woman with urothelial cancer. CDR3: CAIRSGGADTGELFF. DNA of the CDR3: TGTGCCATCAGGAGCGGGGGGGCCGACACCGGGGAGCTGTTTTTT.